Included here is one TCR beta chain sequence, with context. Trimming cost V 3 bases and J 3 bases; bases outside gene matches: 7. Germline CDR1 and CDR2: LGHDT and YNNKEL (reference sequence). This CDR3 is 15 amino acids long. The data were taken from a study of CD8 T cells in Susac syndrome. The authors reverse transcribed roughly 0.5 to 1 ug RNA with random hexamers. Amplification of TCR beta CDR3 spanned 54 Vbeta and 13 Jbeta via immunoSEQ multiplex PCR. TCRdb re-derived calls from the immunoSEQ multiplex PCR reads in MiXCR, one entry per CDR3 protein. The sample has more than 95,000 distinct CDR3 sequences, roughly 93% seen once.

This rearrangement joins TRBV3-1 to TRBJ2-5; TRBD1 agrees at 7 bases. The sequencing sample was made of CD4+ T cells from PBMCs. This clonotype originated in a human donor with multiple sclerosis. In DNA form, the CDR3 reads TGTGCCAGCAGCCAGCCCGGGACAGAAGAAGAGACCCAGTACTTC. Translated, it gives CASSQPGTEEETQYF.